The clone carrying this T cell receptor (beta chain) was counted many times. TCRdb re-called the RT-PCR reads through MiXCR, storing one row per CDR3 protein. The table shows over 350,000 distinct CDR3 sequences, with about a sixth occurring only once. These data belong to a study of patients and donors after allogeneic stem cell transplantation. This sequence was found in a human donor who was either an allogeneic HSCT recipient or a stem cell or donor lymphocyte infusion donor (not recorded which). It is not recorded whose cells these are; they may come from a transplant donor. The specimen sequenced was blood, either unsorted or a sorted T cell fraction (not recorded which).

The CDR3 DNA is TGTGCCAGCAGCCGCCCGGCAAGTGAAGCAGATACGCAGTATTTT. Translating it yields CASSRPASEADTQYF. This chain connects TRBV7-6 to TRBJ2-3; D gene ambiguous. The germline V and J ends were trimmed by 5 bases and 4 bases, with 16 bases remaining between them. CDR3 size: 15 residues. CDR1 and CDR2 (germline): SGHVS, FNYEAQ.